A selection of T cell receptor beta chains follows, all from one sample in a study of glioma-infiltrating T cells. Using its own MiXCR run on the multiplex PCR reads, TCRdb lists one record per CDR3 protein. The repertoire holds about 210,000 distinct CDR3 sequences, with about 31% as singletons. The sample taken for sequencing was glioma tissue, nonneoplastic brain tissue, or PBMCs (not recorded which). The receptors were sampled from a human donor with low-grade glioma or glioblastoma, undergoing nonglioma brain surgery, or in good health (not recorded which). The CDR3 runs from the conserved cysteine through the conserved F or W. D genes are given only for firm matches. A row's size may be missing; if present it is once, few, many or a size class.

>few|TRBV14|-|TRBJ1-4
TGTGCCAGCAGCCCAGTTGGCACGGGCAGGGGAATCGGCGAAAAACTGTTTTTT
CASSPVGTGRGIGEKLFF
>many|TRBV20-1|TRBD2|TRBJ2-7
TGCAGTGCTTGCCTGACTAGCGGGAGCTGCGAGCAGTACTTC
CSACLTSGSCEQYF
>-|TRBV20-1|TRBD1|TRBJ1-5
TGCAGTGCTACAGGGGGCGAGACGGGAATGGGTCAGCCCCAGCATTTT
CSATGGETGMGQPQHF
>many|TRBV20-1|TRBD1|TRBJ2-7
TGCAGTGCCGCATCCGGGGACAGGGTCTCCTACGAGCAGTACTTC
CSAASGDRVSYEQYF
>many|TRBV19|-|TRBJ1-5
TGTGCCAGTAGTACCGGACAGTATAGCAATCAGCCCCAGCATTTT
CASSTGQYSNQPQHF
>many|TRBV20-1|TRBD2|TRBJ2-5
TGCAGTGCTCCGGCTCTAGCGGAAGAGATCCAGTACTTC
CSAPALAEEIQYF
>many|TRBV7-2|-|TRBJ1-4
TGTGCCAGCAGCTTACGAAGTGTAACTAATGAAAAACTGTTTTTT
CASSLRSVTNEKLFF
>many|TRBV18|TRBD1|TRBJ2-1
TGTGCCAGCTCCTCAGCCGGGACAGGGGGAACTGAGCAGTTCTTC
CASSSAGTGGTEQFF
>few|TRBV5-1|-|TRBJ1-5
TGCGCCAGCAGCTTTAACGGGGGTAAGGAGTGGTGGGGCAATCAGCCCCAGCATTTT
CASSFNGGKEWWGNQPQHF
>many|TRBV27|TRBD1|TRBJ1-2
TGTGCCAGCAGTGCCGGGATGGGACAGGGCTATGGCTACACCTTC
CASSAGMGQGYGYTF
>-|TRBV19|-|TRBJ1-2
TGTGCCAGTCCCCGCGGCGAAAGGGGCACCTATGGCTACACCTTC
CASPRGERGTYGYTF
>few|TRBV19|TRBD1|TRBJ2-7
TGTGCCAGTAGTAGAGACAGGGGGTCCCACTACGAGCAGTACTTC
CASSRDRGSHYEQYF
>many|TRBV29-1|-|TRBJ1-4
TGCAGCGTTGAGGCGTTTGAAAAACTGTTTTTT
CSVEAFEKLFF
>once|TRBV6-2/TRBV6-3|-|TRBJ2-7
TGTGCCAGCGGTTACCTCAGCGGCTCATCCTACGAGCAGTACTTC
CASGYLSGSSYEQYF
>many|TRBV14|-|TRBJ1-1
TGTGCCAGCAGCATACACAGGAACACTGAAGCTTTCTTT
CASSIHRNTEAFF
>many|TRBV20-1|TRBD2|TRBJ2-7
TGCAGTGCTTCGAGCTGGCGGGAGGGCTTAACCTACGAGCAGTACTTC
CSASSWREGLTYEQYF
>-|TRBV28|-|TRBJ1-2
TGTGCCAGCAGTACAGGCACTGATAACTATGGCTACACCTTC
CASSTGTDNYGYTF
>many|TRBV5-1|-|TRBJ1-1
TGCGCCAGCACCCCATTCGGGGGCGGAAGGGACACTGAAGCTTTCTTT
CASTPFGGGRDTEAFF
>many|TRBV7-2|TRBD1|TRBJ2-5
TGTGCCAGCAGCTTTCAGGGGGCCCAAGAGACCCAGTACTTC
CASSFQGAQETQYF
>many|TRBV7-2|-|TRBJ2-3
TGTGCCAGCAGCCTGGGCTGGGGGGCCACAGATACGCAGTATTTT
CASSLGWGATDTQYF
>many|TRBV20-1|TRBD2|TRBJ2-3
TGCAGTGCTAGTACAGCATTAGCGGGACTAACAGATACGCAGTATTTT
CSASTALAGLTDTQYF
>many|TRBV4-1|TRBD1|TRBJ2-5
TGCGCCAGCAGCCCCCCTGACAGGGTAGAGACCCAGTACTTC
CASSPPDRVETQYF
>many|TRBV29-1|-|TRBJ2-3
TGCAGCGTTGAAGAGACAGGATGGACGCAGTATTTT
CSVEETGWTQYF
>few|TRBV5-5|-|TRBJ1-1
TGTGCCAGCAGCTTGGTATGGAGCACTGAAGCTTTCTTT
CASSLVWSTEAFF
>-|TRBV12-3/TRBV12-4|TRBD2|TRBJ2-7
TGTGCCAGCAGTTTAGTCTCTCGGGTAGCGGGAGGGCAGCACGAGCAGTACTTC
CASSLVSRVAGGQHEQYF
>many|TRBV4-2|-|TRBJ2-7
TGTGCCAGCAGCCAAGATGGTTCCTACGAGCAGTACTTC
CASSQDGSYEQYF
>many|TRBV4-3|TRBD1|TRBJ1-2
TGCGCCAGCAGCCAAGGGACAGGGACCTATGGCTACACCTTC
CASSQGTGTYGYTF
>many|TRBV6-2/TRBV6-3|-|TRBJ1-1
TGTGCCAGCAGAACGAGAGGCCCGAACACTGAAGCTTTCTTT
CASRTRGPNTEAFF
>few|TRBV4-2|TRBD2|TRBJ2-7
TGTGCCAGCAGCCCCCTAGCGGGAGGGCTTTCCTACGAGCAGTACTTC
CASSPLAGGLSYEQYF
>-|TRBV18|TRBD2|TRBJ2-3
TGTGCCAGCTCCCAAAGGGCTAGCGGGGGCACAGATACGCAGTATTTT
CASSQRASGGTDTQYF
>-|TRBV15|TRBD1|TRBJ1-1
TGTGCCAGAAGTGCGGGGACAGGGGGCACTGAAGCCTTCTTT
CARSAGTGGTEAFF
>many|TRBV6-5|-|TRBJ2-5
TGTGCCAGCAGTTACTCACTTCTAGGGGGAGAGGGGACCCAGTACTTC
CASSYSLLGGEGTQYF
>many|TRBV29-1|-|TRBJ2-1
TGCAGCGGGGCCACAGACAATGAGCAGTTCTTC
CSGATDNEQFF
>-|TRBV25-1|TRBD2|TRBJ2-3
TGTGCCAGCAGTGAATTGACTAGCGGGAGGGAGACAGATACGCAGTATTTT
CASSELTSGRETDTQYF
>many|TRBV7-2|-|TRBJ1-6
TGTGCCAGCAGCTTATTCACAGTGAGAAATTCACCCCTCCACTTT
CASSLFTVRNSPLHF
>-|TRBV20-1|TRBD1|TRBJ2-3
TGCAGTGCGTGGGACCCCCAGGGGGATATGCAGTATTTT
CSAWDPQGDMQYF
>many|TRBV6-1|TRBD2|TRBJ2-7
TGTGCCAGCAGCCAAATGAGTCGAGCGGGAGTCGGGTACGAGCAGTACTTC
CASSQMSRAGVGYEQYF
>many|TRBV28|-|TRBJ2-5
TGTGCCAGCAGTTTCCTTGGGTTCAGTCAAGAGACCCAGTACTTC
CASSFLGFSQETQYF
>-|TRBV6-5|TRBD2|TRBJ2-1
TGTGCCAGCAGTTGGACTAGCGGGAGGCCACCCTACAATGAGCAGTTCTTC
CASSWTSGRPPYNEQFF
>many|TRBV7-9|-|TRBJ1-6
TGTGCCAGCAGCGATTACCTAGGCGCAGGGGATAATTCACCCCTCCACTTT
CASSDYLGAGDNSPLHF
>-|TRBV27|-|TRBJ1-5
TGTGCCAGCAGTTGCTCGACCTCCCCATTACATCAGCACCAGCATTTT
CASSCSTSPLHQHQHF
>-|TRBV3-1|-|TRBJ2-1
TGTGCCAGCAGCCAAGACGCTTCTATTTGGAATGAGCAGTTCTTC
CASSQDASIWNEQFF
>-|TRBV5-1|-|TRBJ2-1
TGCGCCAGCAGCTTTGGGGAACTTGGTGAGCAGTTCTTC
CASSFGELGEQFF
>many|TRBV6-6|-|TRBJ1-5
TGTGCCAGCAGTTACTCACCGGGCTTAAATCAGCCCCAGCATTTT
CASSYSPGLNQPQHF
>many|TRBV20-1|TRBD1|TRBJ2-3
TGCAGTGCTGAGGGACAGGCCGCGCCAGATACGCAGTATTTT
CSAEGQAAPDTQYF
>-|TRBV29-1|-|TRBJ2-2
TGCAGCGCCGGACCCGGGATAGGGGCGGTCGGGGAGCTGTTTTTT
CSAGPGIGAVGELFF
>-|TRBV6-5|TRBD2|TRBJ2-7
TGTGCCAGCAGTTACTCTTTTAGCGGGCCCTACGAGCAGTACTTC
CASSYSFSGPYEQYF
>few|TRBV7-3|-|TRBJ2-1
TGTGCCAGCAGCCAGCAGGGGGGCTCGTCCTACAATGAGCAGTTCTTC
CASSQQGGSSYNEQFF
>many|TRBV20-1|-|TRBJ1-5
TGCAGTGCTAGGTATGAGGGTAAGGACAATCAGCCCCAGCATTTT
CSARYEGKDNQPQHF
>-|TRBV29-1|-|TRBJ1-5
TGCAGCGTCGCTGACAGTGATCCGCCCCCGAATTTT
CSVADSDPPPNF
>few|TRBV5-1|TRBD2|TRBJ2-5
TGCGCCAGCAGCTTGCGACTAGCGGGACGGCAAGAGACCCAGTACTTC
CASSLRLAGRQETQYF
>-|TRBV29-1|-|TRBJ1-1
TGCAGCGTTGATCTGGTGAACACTGAAGCTTTCTTT
CSVDLVNTEAFF
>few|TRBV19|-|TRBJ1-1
TGTGCCAGTAGTAGAGTCGGGGGCTCCGTATTAACTGAAGCTTTCTTT
CASSRVGGSVLTEAFF
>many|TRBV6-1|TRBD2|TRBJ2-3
TGTGCCAGCAGCCTAGCGGGAGGAGATACGCAGTATTTT
CASSLAGGDTQYF
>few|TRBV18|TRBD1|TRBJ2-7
TGTGCCAGCTCACCAACCGGGACAGGGGTCCTAGTTAGGCAGTACTTC
CASSPTGTGVLVRQYF
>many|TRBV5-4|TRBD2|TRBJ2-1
TGTGCCAGCAGCCCCCGGACTAGCGGGACTTATGAGCAGTTCTTC
CASSPRTSGTYEQFF
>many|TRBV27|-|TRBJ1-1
TGTGCCAGCAGTTTATCGCAGGGAAGGAACACTGAAGCTTTCTTT
CASSLSQGRNTEAFF
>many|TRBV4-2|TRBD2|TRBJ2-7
TGTGCCAGCAGCCAACAGCCTCGGGGGACTAGCGCGACCTACGAGCAGTACTTC
CASSQQPRGTSATYEQYF
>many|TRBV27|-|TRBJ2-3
TGTGCCAGCAGTTTATCGATCAGGCCCTCTAGCACAGATACGCAGTATTTT
CASSLSIRPSSTDTQYF
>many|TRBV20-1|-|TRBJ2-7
TGCAGTGTCGTAATCGGGAGCTCCTACGAGCAGTACTTC
CSVVIGSSYEQYF